A selection of T cell receptor beta chains follows, all from one sample in a study of T cells in Graves' hyperthyroidism and ophthalmopathy. Via MiXCR, TCRdb re-called the multiplex PCR reads, giving one row per CDR3 protein. The sample holds fewer than 250,000 distinct CDR3 sequences, about 24% seen once. Sequenced input: blood. These receptors were collected from a woman between 40 and 50 years old with Graves' ophthalmopathy. CDR3s include the opening cysteine and the closing phenylalanine or tryptophan. Fields, in order: CDR3 DNA, CDR3 protein, clone size, J gene, V gene, D gene. A D gene is named only where the DNA matches it firmly. The size entry is marked missing in some rows and otherwise reads once, few, many or a size class.

CDR3nt: TGTGCCAGCAGCGTAGTTGGTGGAGGCAGGGAGACCCAGTACTTC; CDR3aa: CASSVVGGGRETQYF; abundance: many; j_gene: TRBJ2-5; v_gene: TRBV9; d_gene: -
CDR3nt: TGTGCCAGCGGACTAGCGGGACACTACGAGCAGTACTTC; CDR3aa: CASGLAGHYEQYF; abundance: -; j_gene: TRBJ2-7; v_gene: TRBV12-3/TRBV12-4; d_gene: TRBD2
CDR3nt: TGTGCCACCGCCTCCGGGGGGCGGTCCACAGATACGCAGTATTTT; CDR3aa: CATASGGRSTDTQYF; abundance: many; j_gene: TRBJ2-3; v_gene: TRBV15; d_gene: -
CDR3nt: TGTGCCAGCAGTGATTACGGTTTGGGCACTGAAGCTTTCTTT; CDR3aa: CASSDYGLGTEAFF; abundance: many; j_gene: TRBJ1-1; v_gene: TRBV6-1; d_gene: -
CDR3nt: TGTGCCACCAGTGACCATCGGGACAGGGACTCCTACGAGCAGTACTTC; CDR3aa: CATSDHRDRDSYEQYF; abundance: few; j_gene: TRBJ2-7; v_gene: TRBV24-1; d_gene: TRBD1
CDR3nt: TGTGCCAGCAGCCCCCCCCGGCAGGGAGCGATGAACACTGAAGCTTTCTTT; CDR3aa: CASSPPRQGAMNTEAFF; abundance: many; j_gene: TRBJ1-1; v_gene: TRBV7-8; d_gene: -
CDR3nt: TGTGCCAGAGCAACAGGGGGCTCAGGCTACACCTTC; CDR3aa: CARATGGSGYTF; abundance: -; j_gene: TRBJ1-2; v_gene: TRBV2; d_gene: TRBD1
CDR3nt: TGTGCCAGCAGCTTGGCTAGCGGGGATGGTCCCTCCTACGAGCAGTACTTC; CDR3aa: CASSLASGDGPSYEQYF; abundance: many; j_gene: TRBJ2-7; v_gene: TRBV5-6; d_gene: TRBD2
CDR3nt: TGTGCCAGCAACGGGGACGGTGTAGGTTCACCCCTCCACTTT; CDR3aa: CASNGDGVGSPLHF; abundance: -; j_gene: TRBJ1-6; v_gene: TRBV12-3/TRBV12-4; d_gene: -
CDR3nt: TGTGCCAGCAGTCCATCGCCCTGGATGACGGGACTAGCGGGAAACCCCTCCTACGAGCAGTACTTC; CDR3aa: CASSPSPWMTGLAGNPSYEQYF; abundance: -; j_gene: TRBJ2-7; v_gene: TRBV6-5; d_gene: TRBD2
CDR3nt: TGTGCCAGCAGTTACGCAGGAACTTACACCTTC; CDR3aa: CASSYAGTYTF; abundance: -; j_gene: TRBJ1-2; v_gene: TRBV6-5; d_gene: -
CDR3nt: TGCGCCAGCAGCCCAAATGTTCAGGGGGCTATGAACACTGAAGCTTTCTTT; CDR3aa: CASSPNVQGAMNTEAFF; abundance: many; j_gene: TRBJ1-1; v_gene: TRBV4-1; d_gene: TRBD1
CDR3nt: TGTGCCAGCAGAGGACAGCTGGGGAACACTGAAGCTTTCTTT; CDR3aa: CASRGQLGNTEAFF; abundance: many; j_gene: TRBJ1-1; v_gene: TRBV2; d_gene: -
CDR3nt: TGTGCCAGTAGTGTCGGACGGGGCAATCAGCCCCAGCATTTT; CDR3aa: CASSVGRGNQPQHF; abundance: many; j_gene: TRBJ1-5; v_gene: TRBV19; d_gene: -
CDR3nt: TGTGCCAGCAGCCCCCCAGGCAGCTTCTACGAGCAGTACTTC; CDR3aa: CASSPPGSFYEQYF; abundance: many; j_gene: TRBJ2-7; v_gene: TRBV13; d_gene: -
CDR3nt: TGTGCCAGCAGCCTCGGACAGGGTACCAATCAGCCCCAGCATTTT; CDR3aa: CASSLGQGTNQPQHF; abundance: -; j_gene: TRBJ1-5; v_gene: TRBV4-2; d_gene: TRBD1
CDR3nt: TGCAGTGCTAGAGTTGGACAGACTAGCGGGAGACATAAGGCCGGGGAGCTGTTTTTT; CDR3aa: CSARVGQTSGRHKAGELFF; abundance: many; j_gene: TRBJ2-2; v_gene: TRBV20-1; d_gene: TRBD2
CDR3nt: TGTGCCAGCAGTTCTCTTCCGGGACTGGGGACCTCCCACGAGCAGTACTTC; CDR3aa: CASSSLPGLGTSHEQYF; abundance: -; j_gene: TRBJ2-7; v_gene: TRBV12-3/TRBV12-4; d_gene: -
CDR3nt: TGTGCCAGCAGTGAAGCTACTTTGGGGGGAGCTTTCTTT; CDR3aa: CASSEATLGGAFF; abundance: many; j_gene: TRBJ1-1; v_gene: TRBV6-1; d_gene: -
CDR3nt: TGTGCCAGCATCCCGGACAGGACCGACACCGGGGAGCTGTTTTTT; CDR3aa: CASIPDRTDTGELFF; abundance: -; j_gene: TRBJ2-2; v_gene: TRBV12-3/TRBV12-4; d_gene: TRBD1
CDR3nt: TGTGCCAGCAGTTTTGGGAATCCTCAGCCCCAGCATTTT; CDR3aa: CASSFGNPQPQHF; abundance: -; j_gene: TRBJ1-5; v_gene: TRBV12-3/TRBV12-4; d_gene: -
CDR3nt: TGTGCCAGGACGGGGACTAGCGGGAGCACAGATACGCAGTATTTT; CDR3aa: CARTGTSGSTDTQYF; abundance: many; j_gene: TRBJ2-3; v_gene: TRBV2; d_gene: TRBD2
CDR3nt: TGTGCCATCCGACGAACAGAGACCCAGTACTTC; CDR3aa: CAIRRTETQYF; abundance: -; j_gene: TRBJ2-5; v_gene: TRBV6-1; d_gene: -
CDR3nt: TGTGCCAGCAGCCAGGGGGCCACTGAAGCTTTCTTT; CDR3aa: CASSQGATEAFF; abundance: many; j_gene: TRBJ1-1; v_gene: TRBV3-1; d_gene: -
CDR3nt: TGTGCCAGCAGTTTATACCGGGGGACAGAGGGGAAGAACACTGAAGCTTTCTTT; CDR3aa: CASSLYRGTEGKNTEAFF; abundance: many; j_gene: TRBJ1-1; v_gene: TRBV28; d_gene: TRBD1
CDR3nt: TGTGCCAGCCTGGGGACAGGGAGCAATCAGCCCCAGCATTTT; CDR3aa: CASLGTGSNQPQHF; abundance: many; j_gene: TRBJ1-5; v_gene: TRBV28; d_gene: TRBD1
CDR3nt: TGTGCCAGCAGCTTAGAGGCGCCAGGGGATCGCGTAGGCCAAGAGACCCAGTACTTC; CDR3aa: CASSLEAPGDRVGQETQYF; abundance: many; j_gene: TRBJ2-5; v_gene: TRBV7-8; d_gene: -
CDR3nt: TGTGCCAGCTCACCCCGCAGCGGGGTTAGCTACGAGCAGTACTTC; CDR3aa: CASSPRSGVSYEQYF; abundance: many; j_gene: TRBJ2-7; v_gene: TRBV18; d_gene: TRBD2